Below, 18 T cell receptor beta chains from the same sample are listed, as sequenced in a study of T cell repertoires in cytomegalovirus infection. TCRdb reprocessed the reads with MiXCR, giving one entry per CDR3 protein. In the table there are some 180,000 distinct CDR3 sequences, roughly 19% of which are singletons. Specimen: PBMCs. The origin of the receptors is a human donor in good health (CMV status not recorded). Some clones in this sample may be carry-over from other donors' samples.

This clonotype was found many times. The V and J genes are TRBV7-6 and TRBJ2-3; a possible D gene is TRBD2 (5 bases). The V end lost 3 bases, the J end lost 2 bases, and 12 bases lay between the germline ends. Per germline, CDR1 SGHVS and CDR2 FNYEAQ. CDR3 size: 15 residues. The DNA for the CDR3 is TGTGCCAGCAGCTTGAAGCGGAGGAACACAGATACGCAGTATTTT. Amino acids: CASSLKRRNTDTQYF.

In this sample, this clonotype turned up many times. CDR3 in amino acids: CASSLGDRADEKLFF. The CDR3 nucleotides are TGTGCCAGCAGCTTGGGGGACAGGGCGGATGAAAAACTGTTTTTT. The chain combines TRBV7-9 with TRBJ1-4, with 9 positions matching TRBD1. Losses at the gene ends were 3 bases for V and 6 bases for J; bases not matched to a gene: 5. Germline-derived CDR1 and CDR2 are SEHNR and FQNEAQ (reference sequence). The CDR3 spans 15 residues.

The gene calls are TRBV20-1 and TRBJ2-7; TRBD1 is a possible D gene (5 bases). The CDR3 has 12 amino acids. Germline V lookup: CDR1 DFQATT, CDR2 SNEGSKA (reference sequence). Trimming took 4 bases from V and 2 from J, leaving 9 bases between them. In DNA form, the CDR3 reads TGCAGTGCTAAGCAGGGCCCCTACGAGCAGTACTTC. Amino acid sequence: CSAKQGPYEQYF.

This clonotype was seen a handful of times. The chain recombines TRBV15 with TRBJ2-3; maybe TRBD2 (6 bases). In germline, CDR1 is LNHNV, CDR2 YYDKDF (reference sequence). The CDR3 consists of 15 residues. Trimming stripped 3 bases from V and 2 bases from J, with 12 bases between. CDR3 DNA sequence: TGTGCCACCAGCAGGGACTATCAAGACACAGATACGCAGTATTTT. This translates into CATSRDYQDTDTQYF.

There are a few counts of this clonotype. The V call is TRBV29-1, the J call TRBJ2-7; maybe TRBD1 (5 bases). Germline lookup yields CDR1 SQVTM and CDR2 ANQGSEA. There are 16 residues in the CDR3. The V end was cut by 6 bases, the J end by 0 bases, with 21 bases between. CDR3 amino acids: CSVAPARAESSYEQYF. In DNA form, the CDR3 reads TGCAGCGTCGCACCAGCCAGGGCAGAGAGCTCCTACGAGCAGTACTTC.

The V call is TRBV5-1, the J call TRBJ2-5; tentative D call: TRBD2 (5 bases). The germline gives CDR1 SGHRS, CDR2 YFSETQ. V dropped 0 bases and J dropped 5 bases, with 14 bases sitting between them. The CDR3 runs 15 residues. In DNA form, the CDR3 reads TGCGCCAGCAGCTTGGACGTCCTCCGGAGGGAGACCCAGTACTTC. Translation: CASSLDVLRRETQYF. The variable domain in full, with the rest retrieved from reference TRBV5-1 and TRBJ2-5, is KAGVTQTPRYLIKTRGQQVTLSCSPISGHRSVSWYQQTPGQGLQFLFEYFSETQRNKGNFPGRFSGRQFSNSRSEMNVSTLELGDSALYLCASSLDVLRRETQYFGPGTRLLVL.

Only a few counts were recorded for this clonotype. J is TRBJ2-3 and V is TRBV6-1; TRBD2 agrees at 14 bases. The CDR3 contains 16 residues. Germline V gene lookup returns CDR1 MNHNS and CDR2 SASEGT. V was pared by 6 bases and J by 4 bases, with 6 bases of the junction left unmatched. CDR3 sequence reads: CASSLQGLAGADTQYF. The CDR3 bases are TGTGCCAGCAGCTTACAGGGACTAGCGGGAGCAGATACGCAGTATTTT.

This clonotype has more than one count but fewer than ten. The chain couples TRBV20-1 to TRBJ1-1; D gene ambiguous. The CDR3 consists of 15 residues. V lost 3 bases, J lost 1 base, and 15 bases lay in between. Germline values: CDR1 DFQATT, CDR2 SNEGSKA (reference sequence). CDR3 in DNA: TGCAGTGCTAGGGCCCCACCGGTTTCGAACACTGAAGCTTTCTTT. Residues: CSARAPPVSNTEAFF.

This clonotype was counted between two and nine times. This chain links TRBV6-2 or TRBV6-3 with TRBJ2-1; 7 positions match TRBD2. The germline V gene has CDR1 MNHEY and CDR2 SVGEGT. This CDR3 contains 16 residues. The V gene end was trimmed by 6 bases and the J gene end by 6 bases; junction bases not matched to a gene: 14. The CDR3 loop reads CASSYAEWAGVNEQFF. In DNA form, the CDR3 reads TGTGCCAGCAGCTACGCCGAGTGGGCGGGAGTCAATGAGCAGTTCTTC.

This clonotype was seen a handful of times. V gene TRBV12-3 or TRBV12-4 combines with J gene TRBJ2-7; D is ambiguous. There are 15 residues in the CDR3. Trimming left V 5 bases short and J 5 bases short, with 19 bases between. DNA for the CDR3: TGTGCCAGCAGTACCCGGCTAGGCGTCGTCCACGAGCAGTACTTC. The encoded protein is CASSTRLGVVHEQYF.

This clonotype was counted a few times. This chain links TRBV14 with TRBJ1-1; D is unclear. Per the germline V gene, CDR1 is SGHDN and CDR2 is FVKESK. This CDR3 has 13 amino acids. Trimming took 4 bases from V and 5 from J, leaving 11 bases between them. The CDR3 nucleotides are TGTGCCAGCAGCCGGATCGGGAGGACTGAAGCTTTCTTT. The encoded protein is CASSRIGRTEAFF.

This clonotype was seen just once. The V gene is TRBV7-4, the J gene TRBJ2-7; 7 bases agree with TRBD2. CDR3 length equals 15 residues. Trimming took 4 bases from V and 3 from J; bases not matched to a gene: 9. Germline CDR1 reads SGHVT; CDR2 reads SQSDAQ. CDR3 coding DNA: TGTGCCAGCAGCTCGCTGGTCGGGACTAACTACGAGCAGTACTTC. Its translation: CASSSLVGTNYEQYF.

V and J are TRBV10-3 and TRBJ2-3; the D is unclear. V was shortened by 7 bases and J by 0 bases, with 8 bases between the two germline ends. CDR1 is ENHRY, CDR2 SYGVKD, per germline. The CDR3 is 13 amino acids. CDR3 DNA sequence: TGTGCCATCACGAGAGCCAGCACAGATACGCAGTATTTT. As protein: CAITRASTDTQYF.

This sequence joins TRBV27 and TRBJ1-2, with 7 bases fitting TRBD1. The CDR3 spans 19 residues. Germline values: CDR1 MNHEY, CDR2 SMNVEV (reference sequence). V lost 5 bases to trimming and J lost 0 bases; unmatched junction nucleotides: 18. The CDR3 nucleotides are TGTGCCAGCAGTGGGGTTATCAAAGGACAGGCTCAAACTAACTATGGCTACACCTTC. This translates into CASSGVIKGQAQTNYGYTF.

This clonotype showed up many times. The CDR3 protein is CASSYGQAWEQYF. The CDR3 region has the DNA TGTGCCAGCAGTTACGGCCAGGCCTGGGAGCAGTACTTC. The chain has TRBV6-2 or TRBV6-3 and TRBJ2-7; D gene ambiguous. V lost 2 bases and J lost 7, with 12 bases in between. The V gene's germline CDR1 is MNHEY and CDR2 SVGEGT. This CDR3 is 13 amino acids long.

A few counts support this clonotype. The gene calls are TRBV20-1 and TRBJ1-6, with a weak D call TRBD1 (6 bases). CDR3 length equals 14 residues. Germline assignment: CDR1 DFQATT and CDR2 SNEGSKA (reference sequence). V dropped 3 bases and J dropped 7 bases, with 13 bases sitting between them. The CDR3: CSASFTGANSPLHF. The CDR3 DNA is TGCAGTGCTAGTTTCACGGGGGCCAATTCACCCCTCCACTTT.

The V call is TRBV2, the J call TRBJ2-7; D remains ambiguous. Trimming removed 1 base at V and 0 bases at J, with 13 bases between. The CDR3 runs to 16 residues. The germline V gene encodes CDR1 SNHLY and CDR2 FYNNEI. The CDR3 spells CASSEVGLSFSYEQYF. CDR3 bases: TGTGCCAGCAGTGAAGTCGGTCTCTCGTTCTCCTACGAGCAGTACTTC.

This clonotype appeared a few times. J is TRBJ2-2 and V is TRBV12-5; D unclear. This CDR3 is built from 13 residues. The germline CDR1 and CDR2 sequences are LGHNT and FRNRAP. Between the trimmed V and J ends, which lost 6 bases and 5 bases, there was a span of 10 bases. The CDR3 region has the DNA TGTGCTAGTGGACCAACGAGGACCGGGGAGCTGTTTTTT. Encoded protein: CASGPTRTGELFF.